This T cell receptor (beta chain) was observed in a study of blood T cell repertoires in COVID-19. Study-wide background: Sites across the United States, Italy and Spain contributed samples from acute and convalescent COVID-19. T cells, B-cell-depleted T cells, or PBMCs provided the cDNA or gDNA that served as material.

Study processing details: Amplification of reference gene primers was used by the study to estimate nucleated cell counts. TCRdb keeps only in-frame clones here, not all; method: immunoSEQ multiplex PCR. The V and J calls and the clone size are those of that table, but D and trimming were determined from the DNA. The table includes approximately 97,000 clones, roughly nine tenths detected once. CDR3 length: 15 residues. Germline CDR1 SGHRS, CDR2 YFSETQ. Trimming removed 4 bases from V and 8 bases from J; junction bases left unmatched: 14. The rearrangement links TRBV5-1 to TRBJ1-1; 7 nucleotides agree with TRBD1. This TCR derives from a man aged 60 to 69 with acute or convalescent COVID-19. Sequencing was performed on peripheral blood. The CDR3 sequence: CASSRDSRQGEEAFF. Written as DNA, the CDR3 is TGCGCCAGCAGCCGAGACTCCAGACAGGGAGAAGAAGCTTTCTTT.